This section outlines one T cell receptor beta chain sequence together with its context. This clonotype was seen a few times. Its antigen is not yet known. The sample holds no much larger clone one base away, and base qualities are not on file. This specimen comes from a study of T-cell memory formation after mild COVID-19 (dated by TCRdb to the early 2020s). Regarding the complete study: TCR sequence clusters from the two donors were found to be largely donor specific. Longitudinal TCRalpha and TCRbeta repertoire sequencing tracked T-cell clones expanding and contracting after mild COVID-19 in a couple of donors. Two young, previously healthy adult volunteers, one female and one male, were included in the cohort. Beyond this particular receptor, the publication reports: Only a couple of mild cases were covered by the study, and larger cohorts that include severe cases with pre-infection samples were considered necessary. The detection of some responding clones in pre-infection memory suggests that pre-existing cross-reactive memory T cells joined the SARS-CoV-2 response. Contracting CD4+ clones appeared mostly in the CM and EM memory subsets, whereas CD8+ clones were enriched in EMRA. Clones contracting from day 15 to 85 had balanced CD4/CD8 phenotypes, while a second wave expanding from day 15 to 37 was biased towards CD4+. SARS-CoV-2 specificity was not confirmed for the second-wave clones peaking on day 37.

Ficoll-Paque density gradient centrifugation was the method used to isolate PBMCs. CDR1 and CDR2 (ENHRY, SYGVKD) derive from the germline V gene. V gives up 8 bases and J gives up 5 bases, and the segment between their germline ends measures 19 bases. The CDR3 numbers 15 residues from cysteine through phenylalanine. Only CDR3 DNA remains: 45 bases, in frame from the first base. The reads were generated on an Illumina NovaSeq 6000. cDNA libraries for TCRalpha and TCRbeta were prepared by 5'RACE using constant-segment primers, with sample barcodes and unique molecular identifiers added. Trizol reagent was used to extract RNA from every sample. Libraries were amplified in two PCR steps, with a second sample barcode and Illumina TruSeq adapters added in the second step. Sequencing of libraries was performed on an Illumina NovaSeq with 2 x 150 bp paired-end reads. The authors processed their data as follows. Reads were demultiplexed and collapsed into UMI-guided consensus sequences with migec v1.2.7. Using mixcr v2.1.11, the UMI consensuses were aligned to TRA and TRB V and J templates and assembled into clonotypes. Clonotypes were classified as expanded or contracted when called significant by both edgeR and NoisET, with noise models trained on biological replicates. For edgeR calls, the thresholds were a false discovery rate-adjusted p below 0.01 and a log2 fold-change of 1. As an exploratory analysis of dynamics, PCA with hierarchical clustering was applied to max-normalized trajectories of the 1000 most abundant clonotypes. Separately sequenced CD4+ and CD8+ repertoires were used to assign the CD4 or CD8 phenotype of responding clones. TCRdb ran its own pipeline on the public reads, namely fastp trimming at Q25 and MiXCR clone calling, and kept in-frame beta chains. CDR3 protein duplicates are merged, each entry listing the most common genes and DNA. The V and J calls come from TCRdb's annotation, not from the publication. Present in this sample are hundreds of thousands of distinct CDR3 sequences, approximately 16% of which were seen just once. The ten most abundant clones make up more than 20% of the sample.

The origin of this receptor is a man aged 18-30 years who had mild COVID-19 (a few samples of this study predate the infection). The sample titles of this study are shuffled in the database, so cell type and time point are left out; the donor was told from shared clones. Sequenced material: PBMCs or a T cell subset sorted from them (not recorded which). The rearrangement joined TRBV10-3 to TRBJ1-5; tentative D gene TRBD1, with 6 bases matching. The CDR3: CAILTKQGTDQPQHF. The sequence in DNA is TGTGCCATCCTCACGAAACAGGGCACCGATCAGCCCCAGCATTTT.